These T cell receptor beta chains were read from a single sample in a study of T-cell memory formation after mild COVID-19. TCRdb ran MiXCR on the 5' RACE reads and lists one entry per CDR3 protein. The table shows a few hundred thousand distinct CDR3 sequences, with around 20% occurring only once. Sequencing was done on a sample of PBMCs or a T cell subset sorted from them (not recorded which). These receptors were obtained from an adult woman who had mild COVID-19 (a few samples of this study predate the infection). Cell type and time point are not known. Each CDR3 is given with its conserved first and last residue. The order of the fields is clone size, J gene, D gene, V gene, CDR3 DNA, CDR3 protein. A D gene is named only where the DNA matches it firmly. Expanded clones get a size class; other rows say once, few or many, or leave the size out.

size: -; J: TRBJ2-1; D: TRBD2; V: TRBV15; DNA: TGTGCCACCCGGCAAGGACTAGCGGGGGGCCCCCGCTCCTACAATGAGCAGTTCTTC; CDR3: CATRQGLAGGPRSYNEQFF
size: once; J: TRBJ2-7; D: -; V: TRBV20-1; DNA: TGCAGTGCTCCCCCGTACAGGGAGCACGAGCAGTACTTC; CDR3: CSAPPYREHEQYF
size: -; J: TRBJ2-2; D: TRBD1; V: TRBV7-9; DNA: TGTGCCAGCAGGCCTATGATACGGGACAGGGGACTCATGAACACCGGGGAGCTGTTTTTT; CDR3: CASRPMIRDRGLMNTGELFF
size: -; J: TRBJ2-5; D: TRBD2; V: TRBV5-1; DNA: TGCGCCAGCAGCCCAGATACTAGCGGAGCCTACCAAGAGACCCAGTACTTC; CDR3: CASSPDTSGAYQETQYF
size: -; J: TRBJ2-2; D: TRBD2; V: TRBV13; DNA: TGTGCCAGCAGCTCTGATAGCGGGACCAACACCGGGGAGCTGTTTTTT; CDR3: CASSSDSGTNTGELFF
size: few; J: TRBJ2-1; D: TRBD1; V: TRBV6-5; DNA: TGTGCCAGCAGACCAGACAGGGGCGGGTACAATGAGCAGTTCTTC; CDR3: CASRPDRGGYNEQFF
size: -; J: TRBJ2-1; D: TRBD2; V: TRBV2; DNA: TGTGCCAGCAGTACACAGACTAGCGGGGGCCACAACTCCTACAATGAGCAGTTCTTC; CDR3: CASSTQTSGGHNSYNEQFF
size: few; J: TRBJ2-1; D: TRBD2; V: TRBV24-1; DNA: TGTGCCACCAGTGAACGCGGGAGCTCCTACAATGAGCAGTTCTTC; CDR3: CATSERGSSYNEQFF
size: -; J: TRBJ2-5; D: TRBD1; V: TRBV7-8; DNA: TGTGCCAGCAGCCTTACAGGGGGATGGGAGACCCAGTACTTC; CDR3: CASSLTGGWETQYF
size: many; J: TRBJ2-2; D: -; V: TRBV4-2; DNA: TGTGCCAGCAGCCAAGATCACGGGAGCACCGGGGAGCTGTTTTTT; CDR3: CASSQDHGSTGELFF
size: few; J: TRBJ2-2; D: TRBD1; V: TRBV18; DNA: TGTGCCAGCTCACCACGAGCAGGGGGCATGAACACCGGGGAGCTGTTTTTT; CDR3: CASSPRAGGMNTGELFF
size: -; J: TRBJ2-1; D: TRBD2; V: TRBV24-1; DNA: TGTGCCACCAGTGAGGGGGAGCGGGAGTACGGTGAGCAGTTCTTC; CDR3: CATSEGEREYGEQFF
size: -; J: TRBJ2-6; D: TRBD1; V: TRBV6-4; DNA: TGTGCCAGCAGTGAACAGGGGTATGGGGCCAACGTCCTGACTTTC; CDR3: CASSEQGYGANVLTF
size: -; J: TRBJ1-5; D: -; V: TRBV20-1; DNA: TGCAGTGCCCCCTTAAACGGTCCCAATCAGCCCCAGCATTTT; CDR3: CSAPLNGPNQPQHF
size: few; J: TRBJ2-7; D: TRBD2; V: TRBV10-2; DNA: TGCGCCAGCAAGTCGCAGCGGGAGGCCGCAAACTACGAGCAGTACTTC; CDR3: CASKSQREAANYEQYF
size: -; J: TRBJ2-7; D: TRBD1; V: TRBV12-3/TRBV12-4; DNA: TGTGCCAGCAGTTTCGGTCTCGGGACAGATCTCGTTAGCTCCTACGAGCAGTACTTC; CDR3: CASSFGLGTDLVSSYEQYF
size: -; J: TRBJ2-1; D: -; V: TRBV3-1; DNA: TGTGCCAGCAGCCCTGGGCTGGACAACTCCTACAATGAGCAGTTCTTC; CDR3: CASSPGLDNSYNEQFF
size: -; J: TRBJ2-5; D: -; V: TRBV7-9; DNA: TGTGCCAGCAGACAAGGAGCGGCGGGCTACGAAGAGACCCAGTACTTC; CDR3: CASRQGAAGYEETQYF
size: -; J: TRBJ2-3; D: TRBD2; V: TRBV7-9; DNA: TGTGCCAGCAGCATCGGACTAGCAGCTAGCACAGATACGCAGTATTTT; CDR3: CASSIGLAASTDTQYF
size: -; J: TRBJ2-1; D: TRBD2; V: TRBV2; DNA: TGTGCCAGCAGAGTTAGCGGGGGGGCCGGTGAGCAGTTCTTC; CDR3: CASRVSGGAGEQFF
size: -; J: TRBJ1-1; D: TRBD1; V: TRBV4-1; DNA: TGCGCCAGCAGTCAGGAGACAGGGTCCATGAACACTGAAGCTTTCTTT; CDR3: CASSQETGSMNTEAFF
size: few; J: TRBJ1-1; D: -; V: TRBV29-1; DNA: TGCAGCGTTGCGGGGATGCGTTCAGTATACACTGAAGCTTTCTTT; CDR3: CSVAGMRSVYTEAFF
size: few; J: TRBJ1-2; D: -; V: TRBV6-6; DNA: TGTGCCAGCAGTTACACAGGAGGAAGTAACTATGGCTACACCTTC; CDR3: CASSYTGGSNYGYTF
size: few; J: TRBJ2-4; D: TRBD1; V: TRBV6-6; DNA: TGTGCCAGCAGTTACACTGGGACAGGGGGCCTTCTAGCCAAAAACATTCAGTACTTC; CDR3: CASSYTGTGGLLAKNIQYF
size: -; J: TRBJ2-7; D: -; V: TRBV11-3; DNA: TGTGCCAGCAGCTTAGATGGGGGAACGAGCGGAAAGCAGTACTTC; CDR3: CASSLDGGTSGKQYF
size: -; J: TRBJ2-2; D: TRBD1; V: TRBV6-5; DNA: TGTGCCAGCAGTTACTCGAGAAAGACAGGGATGACCGGGGAGCTGTTTTTT; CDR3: CASSYSRKTGMTGELFF
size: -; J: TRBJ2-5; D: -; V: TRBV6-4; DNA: TGTGCCAGCAGTGAAACCCCCGGGACACAAGAGACCCAGTACTTC; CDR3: CASSETPGTQETQYF
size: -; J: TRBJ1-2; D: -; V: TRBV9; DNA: TGTGCCAGCAGCGCAGACAAGAGGTCGAGTGGCTACACCTTC; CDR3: CASSADKRSSGYTF
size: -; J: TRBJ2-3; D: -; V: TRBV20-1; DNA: TGCAGTGCTAGAGATGGCCGGGGACGCACAGATACGCAGTATTTT; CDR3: CSARDGRGRTDTQYF
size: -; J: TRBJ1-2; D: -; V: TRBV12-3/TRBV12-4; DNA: TGTGCCAGCGCCACCCGGGGGGACGAAGGCTACACCTTC; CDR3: CASATRGDEGYTF
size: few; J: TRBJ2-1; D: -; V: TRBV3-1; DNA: TGTGCCAGCAGCCAAGGGACTACAAGCTACAATGAGCAGTTCTTC; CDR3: CASSQGTTSYNEQFF
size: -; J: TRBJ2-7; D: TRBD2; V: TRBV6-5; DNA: TGTGCCAGCAACCGACTAGCGGGAGCCTACGAGCAGTACTTC; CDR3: CASNRLAGAYEQYF
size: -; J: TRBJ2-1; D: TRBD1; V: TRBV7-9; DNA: TGTGCCAGCAGCACACAGACCGGGACAGGGCTGGGAAATGAGCAGTTCTTC; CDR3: CASSTQTGTGLGNEQFF
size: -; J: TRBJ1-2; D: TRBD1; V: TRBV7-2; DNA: TGTGCCAGCAGCTATTATACAGGGGATAACTATGGCTACACCTTC; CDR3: CASSYYTGDNYGYTF
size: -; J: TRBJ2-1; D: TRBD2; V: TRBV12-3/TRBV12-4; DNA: TGTGCCAGCACCCCCGGGGGCCTACTAGCGGGATACAATGAGCAGTTCTTC; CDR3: CASTPGGLLAGYNEQFF
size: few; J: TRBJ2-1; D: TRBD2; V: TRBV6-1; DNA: TGTGCCAGCAGTGGTTACGGGAGGGCCGGGAATGAGCAGTTCTTC; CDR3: CASSGYGRAGNEQFF
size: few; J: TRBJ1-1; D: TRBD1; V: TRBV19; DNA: TGTGCCAGTAGTACCGGACAGGGGGGAACTGAAGCTTTCTTT; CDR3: CASSTGQGGTEAFF